This T cell receptor (beta chain) was recovered during a study of CD8 T cells in ankylosing spondylitis. Broader study findings: Before this, some motif variants had been reported in reactive arthritis synovial fluid and blood. The clones that were linked to disease were reported to be significantly enriched in matched synovial fluid samples from ankylosing spondylitis patients. Blood of patients with ankylosing spondylitis appeared to be characterized by a TCR beta motif of several highly homologous variants.

TCRdb re-called the 5' RACE reads with MiXCR, one entry per CDR3 protein. The table lists approximately 540,000 distinct CDR3 sequences, approximately 11% of them singletons. V gave up 0 bases and J gave up 8 bases, with 19 bases separating them. This CDR3 contains 16 residues. CDR1 is DFQATT and CDR2 is SNEGSKA in the germline V gene (reference sequence). A remark on this clonotype: Its antigen remains unidentified.

V usage is TRBV20-1 and J usage is TRBJ2-2; D tentatively reads TRBD1 or TRBD2 (5 bases each). Input material: blood, either unsorted or a sorted T cell fraction (not recorded which). The sequence derives from a male donor with ankylosing spondylitis. CDR3 loop: CSARDRRRGVTGELFF. CDR3 sequence (DNA): TGCAGTGCTAGAGATAGGAGGCGAGGGGTAACGGGGGAGCTGTTTTTT.